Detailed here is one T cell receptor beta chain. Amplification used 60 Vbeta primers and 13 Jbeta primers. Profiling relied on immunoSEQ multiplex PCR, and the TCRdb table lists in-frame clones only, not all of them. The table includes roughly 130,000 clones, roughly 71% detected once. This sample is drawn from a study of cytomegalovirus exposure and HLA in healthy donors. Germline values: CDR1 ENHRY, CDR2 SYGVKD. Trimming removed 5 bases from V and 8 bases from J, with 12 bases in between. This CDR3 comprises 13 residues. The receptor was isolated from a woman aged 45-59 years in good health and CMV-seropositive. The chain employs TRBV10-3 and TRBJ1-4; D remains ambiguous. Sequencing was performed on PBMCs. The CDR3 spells CAISSGYREKLFF. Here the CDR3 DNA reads TGTGCCATCAGTTCGGGGTATCGGGAAAAACTGTTTTTT.